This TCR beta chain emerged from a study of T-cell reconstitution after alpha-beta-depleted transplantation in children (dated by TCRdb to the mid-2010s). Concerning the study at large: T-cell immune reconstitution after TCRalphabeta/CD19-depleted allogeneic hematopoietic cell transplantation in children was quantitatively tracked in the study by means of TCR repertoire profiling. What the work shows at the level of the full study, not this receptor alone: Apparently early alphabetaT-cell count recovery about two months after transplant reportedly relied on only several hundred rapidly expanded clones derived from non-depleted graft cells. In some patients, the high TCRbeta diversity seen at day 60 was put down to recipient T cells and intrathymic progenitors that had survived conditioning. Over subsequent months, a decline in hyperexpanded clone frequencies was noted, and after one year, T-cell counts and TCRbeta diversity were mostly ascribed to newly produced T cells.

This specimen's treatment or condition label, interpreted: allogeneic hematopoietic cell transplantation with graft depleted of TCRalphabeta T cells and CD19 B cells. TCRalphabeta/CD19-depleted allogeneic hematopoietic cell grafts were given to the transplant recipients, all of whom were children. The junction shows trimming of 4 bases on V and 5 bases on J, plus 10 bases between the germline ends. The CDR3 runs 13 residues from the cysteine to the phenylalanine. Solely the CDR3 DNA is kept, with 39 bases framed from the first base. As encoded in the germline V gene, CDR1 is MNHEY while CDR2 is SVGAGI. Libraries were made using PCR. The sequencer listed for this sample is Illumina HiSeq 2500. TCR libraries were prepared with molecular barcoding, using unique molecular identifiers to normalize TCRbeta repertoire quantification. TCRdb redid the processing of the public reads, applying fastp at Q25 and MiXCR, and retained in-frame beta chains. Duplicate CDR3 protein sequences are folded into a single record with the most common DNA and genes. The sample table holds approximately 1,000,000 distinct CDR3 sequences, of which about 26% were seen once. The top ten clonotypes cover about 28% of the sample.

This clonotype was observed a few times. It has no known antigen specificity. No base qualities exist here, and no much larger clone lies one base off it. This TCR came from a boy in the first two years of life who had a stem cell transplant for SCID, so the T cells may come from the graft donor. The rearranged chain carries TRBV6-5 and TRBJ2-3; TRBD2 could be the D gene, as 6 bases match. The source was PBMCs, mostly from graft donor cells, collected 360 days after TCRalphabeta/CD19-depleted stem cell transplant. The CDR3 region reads CASSWEALDTQYF. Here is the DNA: TGTGCCAGCAGTTGGGAGGCCCTAGATACGCAGTATTTT.